The sequence of this TCR beta chain was determined in a study of blood T cell repertoires in COVID-19. Study summary: Researchers got acute and convalescent COVID-19 samples from the United States, Italy and Spain. PBMCs, B-cell-depleted T cells, or T cells provided the cDNA or gDNA that made up the material.

As handled by the study authors: Nucleated cell counts were estimated from reference gene primer amplification. The assay was immunoSEQ multiplex PCR, and TCRdb's table has in-frame clones only and misses some. For V, J and clone size, that table is used; D and trimming come from the DNA. This table has over 55,000 clones, 84% appearing once. V shed 4 bases and J shed 5 bases, with 15 bases lying between them. This CDR3 has 14 amino acids. Germline CDR1 SNHLY, CDR2 FYNNEI. Sequenced sample: peripheral blood. J is TRBJ2-7 and V is TRBV2; perhaps TRBD2 as D (6 bases). This TCR was sampled from a man aged 50 to 59 with active COVID-19. The CDR3 loop reads CASSASGEGNEQYF. The CDR3 bases are TGTGCCAGCAGTGCTTCGGGAGAGGGGAACGAGCAGTACTTC.